One sample yielded the 13 T cell receptor beta chains listed below, sequenced in a study of blood T cell repertoires in COVID-19. The protocol was immunoSEQ multiplex PCR, while the TCRdb copy is restricted to in-frame clones and leaves out a portion. The repertoire holds 200,000 to 250,000 clones, 75% to 90% seen once, with over 0.75% in the top ten. What was sequenced was PBMCs or T cells enriched from blood (not recorded which). The receptor source for this set is a man aged 50 or older who had been exposed to COVID-19.

The chain joins TRBV6-1 to TRBJ2-7; D gene uncertain. Germline loops: CDR1 MNHNS, CDR2 SASEGT. Trimming cost V 3 bases and J 4 bases, with 16 bases left between them. This CDR3 comprises 15 residues. CDR3 sequence (DNA): TGTGCCAGCAGTGATGGTGGATGGAGCGCATACGAGCAGTACGTC. Protein sequence: CASSDGGWSAYEQYV.

The J gene is TRBJ2-2, the V gene TRBV10-1; TRBD2 matches 8 bases. Germline V gene lookup returns CDR1 WNHNN and CDR2 SYGVQD (reference sequence). The junction had 10 bases not matched to a gene; V was cut back by 2 bases and J by 2 bases. The CDR3 is 18 amino acids. CDR3 residues: CASSENRAAGVNTGELFF. CDR3 DNA sequence: TGCGCCAGCAGTGAGAACAGGGCAGCGGGAGTCAACACCGGGGAGCTGTTTTTT.

V is TRBV19 and J is TRBJ1-3, with 11 bases aligning to TRBD1. From germline, CDR1 is LNHDA and CDR2 SQIVND (reference sequence). The V and J ends lost 3 bases and 3 bases, in that order; junction bases with no gene match: 4. This CDR3 is built from 16 residues. The CDR3 is CASSIGTGGDGNTIYF. CDR3 bases: TGTGCCAGTAGTATCGGGACAGGGGGAGATGGAAACACCATATATTTT.

J is TRBJ1-6 and V is TRBV7-9; no reliable D call. Germline V CDR1 and CDR2: SEHNR, FQNEAQ (reference sequence). The CDR3 runs to 16 residues. Trimming left V 4 bases short and J 7 bases short, with 17 bases between. CDR3 sequence (DNA): TGTGCCAGCAGCTCGCCGGGATTCCGGGGAAATTCACCCCTCCACTTT. This codes for CASSSPGFRGNSPLHF.

This chain joins TRBV3-1 (or the pseudogene TRBV3-2) and TRBJ1-6; TRBD1 might be the D (5 bases). V dropped 3 bases and J dropped 6 bases, with 6 bases sitting between them. Germline CDR1 and CDR2: LGHDT and YNNKEL (reference sequence). This CDR3 has 13 amino acids. The CDR3 DNA is TGTGCCAGCAGCCATCAGGGTAATTCACCCCTCCACTTT. This sequence encodes CASSHQGNSPLHF.

This chain connects TRBV28 to TRBJ2-1; weak D call: TRBD2 (6 bases). The CDR3 sequence is 16 residues long. Trimming stripped 6 bases from V and 2 bases from J, with 17 bases between. Germline assignment: CDR1 MDHEN and CDR2 SYDVKM. CDR3: CASSPMGGPAYNEQFF. The CDR3 nucleotides read TGTGCCAGCAGCCCTATGGGGGGTCCGGCCTACAATGAGCAGTTCTTC.

This clone was observed once. V and J are TRBV18 and TRBJ2-7; D is perhaps TRBD1 (6 bases). CDR3 length: 15 residues. Deletions cut 3 bases from V and 2 bases from J, with 14 bases between. CDR1 and CDR2 from the germline V gene are KGHSH and LQKENI. Here the CDR3 reads CASSPNTGLTYEQYF. The DNA of the CDR3 is TGTGCCAGCTCACCGAATACAGGGCTAACCTACGAGCAGTACTTC.

Remarks on this clone: Other DNA sequences in this sample translate to the same CDR3. V is TRBV5-1 and J is TRBJ2-7; TRBD2 matches 8 bases. CDR3 length: 14 residues. V shed 1 base, J shed 4 bases, and the junction held 4 bases outside the gene matches. Germline CDR1 SGHRS, CDR2 YFSETQ. The CDR3 DNA reads TGCGCCAGCAGCTTGATAAGCGGGAGTTACGAGCAGTACGTC. It encodes CASSLISGSYEQYV.

The chain carries TRBV7-8 and TRBJ1-1, with D hard to call. Per germline, CDR1 SGHVS and CDR2 FQNEAQ. The V gene lost 1 base and the J gene lost 3 bases, with 6 bases spanning the gap. This CDR3 comprises 13 residues. This CDR3 reads CASSLDRYTEAFF. The CDR3 DNA reads TGTGCCAGCAGCTTAGACAGATACACTGAAGCTTTCTTT.

The genes are TRBV4-1 and TRBJ2-7; 9 bases are a match to TRBD1. Looked up from germline, CDR1 is MGHRA and CDR2 is YSYEKL. Trimming cost V 5 bases and J 5 bases; bases outside gene matches: 13. There are 16 residues in the CDR3. The CDR3 region is CASSDLIGTGLNEQYV. The DNA of the CDR3 is TGCGCCAGCAGCGATCTGATTGGGACAGGGTTGAACGAGCAGTACGTC.

This clone was seen a single time. The chain joins TRBV6-5 to TRBJ1-1; 7 bases are a match to TRBD1. Germline CDR1 and CDR2: MNHEY and SVGAGI. J was trimmed by 4 bases and V by 6 bases; bases with no gene match: 8. The CDR3 runs 14 residues. CDR3: CASRVGQYATEAFF. The CDR3 bases are TGTGCCAGCAGGGTGGGACAGTATGCCACTGAAGCTTTCTTT.

This chain connects TRBV23-1 to TRBJ2-1; D is perhaps TRBD1 (5 bases). TRBV23-1 qualifies as an ORF whose function is uncertain. The CDR3 extends over 17 amino acids. Trimming removed 9 bases from V and 1 base from J, with 22 bases in between. The CDR3 here is CASSPRDMISSYNEQFF. The CDR3 nucleotides read TGCGCCAGTTCCCCCAGGGATATGATCAGTTCCTACAATGAGCAGTTCTTC.

This chain connects TRBV30 to TRBJ2-2, with a possible D match to TRBD1 (6 bases). The CDR3 has 14 residues. V gave up 0 bases and J gave up 3 bases, with 8 bases separating them. Germline CDR1 and CDR2: GTSNPN and SVGIG (reference sequence). DNA of the CDR3: TGTGCCTGGAGTGTGAAGGGGGACACCGGGGAGCTGTTTTTT. It yields the protein CAWSVKGDTGELFF. Together with reference TRBV30 and TRBJ2-2, the CDR3 gives the full variable domain: SQTIHQWPATLVQPVGSPLSLECTVEGTSNPNLYWYRQAAGRGLQLLFYSVGIGQISSEVPQNLSASRPQDRQFILSSKKLLLSDSGFYLCAWSVKGDTGELFFGEGSRLTVL.